The 30 T cell receptor beta chains below come from one sample, sequenced in a study of cytomegalovirus exposure and HLA in healthy donors. Primers for the PCR totalled 60 Vbeta and 13 Jbeta. Profiled with immunoSEQ multiplex PCR; TCRdb holds only in-frame clones, not every one. Of 120,000 or so clones listed, around 72% are singletons. The sample consisted of PBMCs. These receptor sequences come from a woman aged 45-65 years in good health and CMV-seropositive.

This clone was picked up one time. The CDR3 sequence: CASSSSLYNEQFF. Here the CDR3 DNA reads TGTGCCAGCAGCTCCTCCCTCTACAATGAGCAGTTCTTC. This sequence joins TRBV27 and TRBJ2-1, with no clear D. The CDR3 loop spans 13 amino acids. Trimming left V 6 bases short and J 3 bases short, with 9 bases between. Germline values: CDR1 MNHEY, CDR2 SMNVEV (reference sequence).

The chain couples TRBV7-9 to TRBJ2-1, with D possibly matching TRBD2 (6 bases). Germline assignment: CDR1 SEHNR and CDR2 FQNEAQ (reference sequence). This CDR3 spans 13 amino acids. V lost 5 bases, J lost 6 bases, and 11 bases lay in between. Written as DNA, the CDR3 is TGTGCCAGCAGCCCGACTAGTTTCAATGAGCAGTTCTTC. Translated, it gives CASSPTSFNEQFF.

With regard to this clone: Germline is not matched at one junction end, which may reflect a read error. The chain is built from TRBV7-9 and TRBJ1-2; TRBD1 agrees at 7 bases. Germline V gives CDR1 SEHNR, CDR2 FQNEAQ (reference sequence). The CDR3 contains 15 residues. The CDR3 reads CSSSREQGLGYGYTF. CDR3 DNA: TGTTCCAGCAGCCGGGAACAGGGGCTGGGCTATGGCTACACCTTC. Drawing the rest from reference TRBV7-9 and TRBJ1-2, the complete variable domain is DTGVSQNPRHKITKRGQNVTFRCDPISEHNRLYWYRQTLGQGPEFLTYFQNEAQLEKSRLLSDRFSAERPKGSFSTLEIQRTEQGDSAMYLCSSSREQGLGYGYTFGSGTRLTVV.

The V and J genes are TRBV5-1 and TRBJ1-1; 8 bases are a match to TRBD1. The V segment lost 4 bases and the J segment 4 bases; nucleotides outside the gene matches: 9. Germline-derived CDR1 and CDR2 are SGHRS and YFSETQ. This CDR3 is 15 amino acids long. The CDR3 is CASSAYQGASTEAFF. The CDR3, as DNA: TGCGCCAGCAGCGCCTATCAGGGGGCGAGCACTGAAGCTTTCTTT.

The chain links TRBV10-3 to TRBJ2-1; 9 nucleotides align to TRBD2. There are 17 residues in the CDR3. The germline gives CDR1 ENHRY, CDR2 SYGVKD. Losses at the gene ends were 3 bases for V and 0 bases for J; bases not matched to a gene: 6. CDR3 residues: CAISDRYSGSSYNEQFF. The CDR3 nucleotides are TGTGCCATCAGTGACAGGTATAGCGGGAGCTCCTACAATGAGCAGTTCTTC.

This clone was found a few times. The chain uses TRBV11-2 and TRBJ2-1; 12 bases agree with TRBD2. The CDR3 runs 16 residues. Germline lookup yields CDR1 SGHAT and CDR2 FQNNGV. The V gene end was trimmed by 4 bases and the J gene end by 7 bases; junction bases not matched to a gene: 8. This CDR3 reads CASSSTSGGPRNEQFF. The CDR3 DNA is TGTGCCAGCAGCTCGACTAGCGGGGGTCCAAGGAATGAGCAGTTCTTC. The full variable domain, completed using reference TRBV11-2 and TRBJ2-1, is EAGVAQSPRYKIIEKRQSVAFWCNPISGHATLYWYQQILGQGPKLLIQFQNNGVVDDSQLPKDRFSAERLKGVDSTLKIQPAKLEDSAVYLCASSSTSGGPRNEQFFGPGTRLTVL.

This clone was detected only once. CDR3 sequence: CASSFQPVGTGGGEQYF. The CDR3 DNA sequence: TGCGCCAGCAGCTTCCAACCGGTAGGGACAGGGGGAGGGGAGCAGTACTTC. The chain links TRBV5-1 to TRBJ2-7; 11 bases match TRBD1. The V gene's germline CDR1 is SGHRS and CDR2 YFSETQ. The CDR3 runs 17 residues. V was clipped by 2 bases and J by 7 bases; unmatched bases: 14.

This chain connects TRBV4-3 to TRBJ2-7; the match to TRBD1 covers 8 bases. V lost 5 bases and J lost 2; bases outside the gene matches: 5. The CDR3 has 14 amino acids. Germline-derived CDR1 and CDR2 are LGHNA and YSLEER. CDR3 residues: CASSSGTGPYEQYF. In DNA, the CDR3 is TGCGCCAGCAGCTCCGGGACAGGCCCCTACGAGCAGTACTTC.

This clone was counted only a few times. V gene TRBV6-5 combines with J gene TRBJ2-1; TRBD1 matches 9 bases. J lost 8 bases, V lost 7 bases, and 6 bases had no gene match. The CDR3 sequence is 13 residues long. In germline, CDR1 is MNHEY, CDR2 SVGAGI. DNA for the CDR3: TGTGCCAGCATGGGGACAGGGATCGATGAGCAGTTCTTC. Protein: CASMGTGIDEQFF.

The gene calls are TRBV11-2 and TRBJ2-7; D is undetermined. The germline gives CDR1 SGHAT, CDR2 FQNNGV. The CDR3 contains 13 residues. Trimming cost V 1 base and J 4 bases, with 8 bases left between them. The CDR3 region is CASSLGLVYEQYF. In nucleotides, the CDR3 is TGTGCCAGCAGCTTAGGTTTAGTGTACGAGCAGTACTTC.

This clone has just a few counts. The gene calls are TRBV7-2 and TRBJ1-1; TRBD1 matches at 12 bases. The junction had 9 bases not matched to a gene; V was cut back by 3 bases and J by 10 bases. From germline, CDR1 is SGHTA and CDR2 FQGNSA. CDR3 length equals 15 residues. The CDR3 DNA follows: TGTGCCAGCAGCTTGTCCGGGACAGGGGGCGAGAGAGCTTTCTTT. It specifies CASSLSGTGGERAFF.

The chain links TRBV6-6 to TRBJ1-6; 9 positions match TRBD1. CDR1 MNHNY and CDR2 SVGAGI come from the germline V gene (reference sequence). The CDR3 extends over 14 amino acids. V lost 0 bases to trimming and J lost 11 bases; unmatched junction nucleotides: 2. The CDR3: CASSYSGQGTPLHF. The CDR3 nucleotides are TGTGCCAGCAGTTACTCAGGACAGGGGACACCCCTCCACTTT.

J is TRBJ2-3 and V is TRBV5-1; TRBD1 matches at 7 bases. Germline CDR1 reads SGHRS; CDR2 reads YFSETQ. V lost 3 bases to trimming and J lost 2 bases; unmatched junction nucleotides: 3. The CDR3 is 14 amino acids. CDR3 DNA sequence: TGCGCCAGCAGCTCACAGGGGACCACAGATACGCAGTATTTT. It is translated as CASSSQGTTDTQYF.

The rearrangement links TRBV29-1 to TRBJ1-2; TRBD1 matches at 8 bases. V was pared by 5 bases and J by 4 bases, with 6 bases of the junction left unmatched. The CDR3 covers 13 residues. Looked up from germline, CDR1 is SQVTM and CDR2 is ANQGSEA. The CDR3 is CSVSRGLAYGYTF. DNA for the CDR3: TGCAGCGTTTCCAGGGGGCTGGCCTATGGCTACACCTTC.

This clone was counted a single time. The chain employs TRBV5-1 and TRBJ2-7, with TRBD2 matching 7 bases. The CDR3 loop spans 14 amino acids. Looked up from germline, CDR1 is SGHRS and CDR2 is YFSETQ. The J segment lost 3 bases and the V segment lost 3 bases, leaving 6 bases of the junction unmatched. CDR3 amino acids: CASSSAGTFYEQYF. CDR3 bases: TGCGCCAGCAGCTCAGCGGGAACCTTCTACGAGCAGTACTTC.

The DNA of the CDR3 is TGTGCCAGCAGTTACGCAGAATTCTACGAGCAGTACTTC. This codes for CASSYAEFYEQYF. The chain is built from TRBV6-5 and TRBJ2-7; no reliable D call. The CDR3 sequence is 13 residues long. The V gene's germline CDR1 is MNHEY and CDR2 SVGAGI. Between the trimmed V and J ends, which lost 2 bases and 3 bases, there was a span of 8 bases.

In its sample, this clone was seen a few times. V gene TRBV7-3 combines with J gene TRBJ2-1, with 10 bases matching TRBD2. V lost 1 base to trimming and J lost 4 bases; unmatched junction nucleotides: 4. The CDR3 has 16 amino acids. The germline V gene has CDR1 SGHTA and CDR2 FQGTGA. The CDR3 is CASSLMPSGGYNEQFF. The CDR3 DNA reads as TGTGCCAGCAGCTTAATGCCTAGCGGGGGATACAATGAGCAGTTCTTC. The full variable domain, its missing parts supplied by reference TRBV7-3 and TRBJ2-1, is GAGVSQTPSNKVTEKGKYVELRCDPISGHTALYWYRQSLGQGPEFLIYFQGTGAADDSGLPNDRFFAVRPEGSVSTLKIQRTERGDSAVYLCASSLMPSGGYNEQFFGPGTRLTVL.

This clone showed up just a few times. The chain uses TRBV4-1 and TRBJ2-3; 13 bases are a match to TRBD2. V dropped 3 bases and J dropped 1; count of bases not matched to a gene: 7. From germline, CDR1 is MGHRA and CDR2 YSYEKL. The CDR3 contains 18 residues. The CDR3 loop reads CASSHIGLAGDGTDTQYF. The CDR3 DNA sequence: TGCGCCAGCAGCCATATAGGACTAGCGGGGGACGGCACAGATACGCAGTATTTT.

The chain is built from TRBV10-3 and TRBJ2-7; 16 bases match TRBD2. V shed 7 bases and J 1 base; nucleotides not matched to a gene: 7. Germline loops: CDR1 ENHRY, CDR2 SYGVKD. CDR3 length: 17 amino acids. As DNA, the CDR3 is TGTGCCATCAAAGGGACTAGCGGGAGGGCCAGGTCCTACGAGCAGTACTTC. Residues: CAIKGTSGRARSYEQYF.

CDR3 in amino acids: CATRVRGTGELFF. CDR3 sequence (DNA): TGTGCCACCAGGGTTCGGGGGACCGGGGAGCTGTTTTTT. The chain is built from TRBV15 and TRBJ2-2, with D perhaps TRBD2 (6 bases). There are 13 residues in the CDR3. Germline V gene data show CDR1 as LNHNV and CDR2 as YYDKDF (reference sequence). Trimming removed 6 bases from V and 5 bases from J, with 10 bases in between.

This chain joins TRBV19 and TRBJ1-2, with 9 nucleotides matching TRBD1. The germline V gene encodes CDR1 LNHDA and CDR2 SQIVND (reference sequence). V was pared by 8 bases and J by 8 bases, with 3 bases of the junction left unmatched. This CDR3 comprises 11 residues. Written as DNA, the CDR3 is TGTGCCAGTTGGACAGGGGCGGGCTACACCTTC. It translates to CASWTGAGYTF.

This chain uses TRBV5-1 with TRBJ1-2; TRBD1 is a possible D gene (6 bases). CDR3 length: 15 residues. Trimming took 0 bases from V and 5 from J, leaving 14 bases between them. In germline, CDR1 is SGHRS, CDR2 YFSETQ. The CDR3 sequence is CASSLVGPGAYGYTF. CDR3 bases: TGCGCCAGCAGCTTGGTGGGTCCAGGGGCTTATGGCTACACCTTC.

This clone is a singleton in its sample. V usage is TRBV7-9 and J usage is TRBJ1-1; perhaps TRBD1 as D (6 bases). V was trimmed by 8 bases and J by 4 bases, leaving 20 bases between them. Germline lookup yields CDR1 SEHNR and CDR2 FQNEAQ (reference sequence). This CDR3 has 15 amino acids. CDR3: CASWPQGRTRTEAFF. CDR3 in DNA: TGTGCCAGCTGGCCGCAGGGGAGAACGCGCACTGAAGCTTTCTTT.

V usage is TRBV4-1 and J usage is TRBJ1-5; no definite D call. CDR1 is MGHRA, CDR2 YSYEKL, per germline. The CDR3 has 17 residues. V was trimmed by 0 bases and J by 2 bases, leaving 14 bases between them. The chain's CDR3 is CASSQDLAGYGNQPQHF. The CDR3 DNA follows: TGCGCCAGCAGCCAAGATCTTGCGGGGTACGGCAATCAGCCCCAGCATTTT.

The genes are TRBV6-4 and TRBJ2-3, with 9 bases identical to TRBD2. This CDR3 has 15 amino acids. V shed 10 bases and J 8 bases; nucleotides not matched to a gene: 16. CDR1 is MRHNA, CDR2 SNTAGT, per germline. In DNA form, the CDR3 reads TGTGCCACCGCCCCCATGGCGGGGGGGACGGGTACGCAGTATTTT. Protein sequence: CATAPMAGGTGTQYF.

V and J are TRBV20-1 and TRBJ2-1, with D perhaps TRBD1 (6 bases). The CDR3 has 11 amino acids. CDR1 and CDR2 (germline): DFQATT, SNEGSKA (reference sequence). V was clipped by 5 bases and J by 7 bases, with 9 bases between them. The CDR3 reads CSASQGNEQFF. CDR3 DNA: TGCAGTGCTTCCCAGGGGAATGAGCAGTTCTTC.

This clone was detected a few times. The rearrangement links TRBV2 to TRBJ2-1; 8 bases fit TRBD2. Germline trimming cut 8 bases from V and 0 bases from J; bases unmatched to any gene: 3. The CDR3 runs to 14 residues. In germline, CDR1 is SNHLY, CDR2 FYNNEI. Here the CDR3 reads CASLAGSSYNEQFF. The CDR3 nucleotides are TGTGCCAGCTTAGCGGGGTCCTCCTACAATGAGCAGTTCTTC.

This rearrangement joins TRBV11-2 to TRBJ1-3, with TRBD1 matching 7 bases. J lost 4 bases, V lost 3 bases, and 6 bases had no gene match. This CDR3 has 15 amino acids. Per germline, CDR1 SGHAT and CDR2 FQNNGV. As DNA, the CDR3 is TGTGCCAGCAGCTTTTCAGGGGGGTCCGGAAACACCATATATTTT. This codes for CASSFSGGSGNTIYF.

The chain uses TRBV11-2 and TRBJ2-3; maybe TRBD2 (7 bases). Germline V gene sequence: CDR1 SGHAT, CDR2 FQNNGV. V shed 2 bases and J shed 6 bases, with 18 bases lying between them. This CDR3 is built from 16 residues. The DNA for the CDR3 is TGTGCCAGCAGCTTAAGTACGGGGGGCCATGGGGATACGCAGTATTTT. It encodes CASSLSTGGHGDTQYF.

The rearrangement joins TRBV2 to TRBJ2-5; D is possibly TRBD2 (6 bases). Germline CDR1 and CDR2: SNHLY and FYNNEI. The length of the CDR3 is 14 residues. V shed 2 bases and J shed 2 bases, with 9 bases lying between them. DNA for the CDR3: TGTGCCAGCAGTGAATTAGCGGCTCAAGAGACCCAGTACTTC. Translating gives CASSELAAQETQYF.